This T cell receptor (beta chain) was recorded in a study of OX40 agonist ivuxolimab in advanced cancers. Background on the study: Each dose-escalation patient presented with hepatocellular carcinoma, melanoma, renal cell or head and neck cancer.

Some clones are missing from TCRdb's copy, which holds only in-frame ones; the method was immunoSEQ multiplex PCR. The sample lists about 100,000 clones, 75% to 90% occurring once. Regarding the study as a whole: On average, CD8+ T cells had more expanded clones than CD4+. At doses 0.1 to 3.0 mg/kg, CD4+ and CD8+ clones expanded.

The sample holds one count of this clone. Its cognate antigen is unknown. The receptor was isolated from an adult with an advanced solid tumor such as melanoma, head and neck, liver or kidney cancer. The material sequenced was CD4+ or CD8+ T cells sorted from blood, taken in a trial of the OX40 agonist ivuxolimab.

In nucleotides, the CDR3 is TGTGCCAGCAGTTTAACCGGGAGGGCTAGCCACGAGCAGTACTTC. This encodes CASSLTGRASHEQYF. The chain has TRBV28 and TRBJ2-7; 8 nucleotides match TRBD2. V dropped 2 bases and J dropped 5; count of bases not matched to a gene: 8. Germline V lookup: CDR1 MDHEN, CDR2 SYDVKM. This CDR3 is built from 15 residues.